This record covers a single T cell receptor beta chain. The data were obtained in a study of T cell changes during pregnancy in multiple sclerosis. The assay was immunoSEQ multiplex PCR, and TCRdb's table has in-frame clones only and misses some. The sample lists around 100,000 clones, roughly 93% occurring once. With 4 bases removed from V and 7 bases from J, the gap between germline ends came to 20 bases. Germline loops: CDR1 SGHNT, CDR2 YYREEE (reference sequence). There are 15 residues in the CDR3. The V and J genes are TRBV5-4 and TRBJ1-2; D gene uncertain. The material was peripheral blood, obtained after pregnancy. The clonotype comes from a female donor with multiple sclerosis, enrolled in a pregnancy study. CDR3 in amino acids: CASSAPSQIRGGYTF. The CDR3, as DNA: TGTGCCAGCAGCGCCCCCTCCCAAATAAGAGGTGGCTACACCTTC.